Below, 9 T cell receptor beta chains from the same sample are listed, as sequenced in a study of T cells in Graves' hyperthyroidism and ophthalmopathy. Using RNA transcripts as the source, TCR beta CDR3 regions were amplified. The primer set for the first-round RT-PCR of the TCR CDR3 was HTBI. TCRdb reprocessed the multiplex PCR reads with MiXCR, giving one entry per CDR3 protein. The repertoire holds around 690,000 distinct CDR3 sequences, with around a sixth as singletons. What was sequenced was blood. Receptors originate from a man over 45 with Graves' hyperthyroidism.

This clonotype was observed a few times. The CDR3 here is CASSLVTLAYNEQFF. Here the CDR3 DNA reads TGTGCCAGCAGCCTCGTGACGCTAGCTTACAATGAGCAGTTCTTC. The rearrangement uses TRBV5-6 and TRBJ2-1, with D possibly being TRBD2 (5 bases). Trimming left V 4 bases short and J 4 bases short, with 15 bases between. The germline CDR1 and CDR2 sequences are SGHDT and YYEEEE. CDR3 length: 15 residues.

This clonotype was counted ten times or more. The rearrangement joins TRBV28 to TRBJ1-5, with a weak D call TRBD1 (6 bases). With 3 bases removed from V and 1 base from J, the gap between germline ends came to 7 bases. The CDR3 covers 14 residues. CDR1 is MDHEN and CDR2 is SYDVKM in the germline V gene. In DNA, the CDR3 is TGTGCCAGCAGTTTTCAGGGGAGCAATCAGCCCCAGCATTTT. Its translation is CASSFQGSNQPQHF.

This clonotype appeared a few times. The chain carries TRBV6-5 and TRBJ1-6; D not resolved. Trimming pared 4 bases from V and 7 bases from J, leaving 11 bases between. The CDR3 sequence is 14 residues long. Germline V gene sequence: CDR1 MNHEY, CDR2 SVGAGI. CDR3 in DNA: TGTGCCAGCAGTTTGCTACTGCAAAATTCACCCCTCCACTTT. It codes for CASSLLLQNSPLHF.

As concerns this clonotype: At one end, the junction sequence differs from germline, possibly due to a read error. CDR3 nucleotide sequence: TGTGACAGCAGTTTGCTGGGCAATGAGCAGTTCTTC. Translating it yields CDSSLLGNEQFF. This rearrangement joins TRBV27 to TRBJ2-1, with D hard to call. There are 12 residues in the CDR3. The germline V gene encodes CDR1 MNHEY and CDR2 SMNVEV (reference sequence).

Only a few counts were recorded for this clonotype. The rearrangement uses TRBV6-2 or TRBV6-3 and TRBJ2-5, with 9 bases identical to TRBD2. The CDR3 extends over 16 amino acids. Germline V gene data show CDR1 as MNHEY and CDR2 as SVGEGT. V shed 6 bases, J shed 2 bases, and the junction held 10 bases outside the gene matches. CDR3 DNA: TGTGCCAGCAGCGCAACGACTAGCGGAGCACAAGAGACCCAGTACTTC. It yields the protein CASSATTSGAQETQYF.

Ten or more counts support this clonotype. The V and J genes are TRBV27 and TRBJ1-1; D not certain. Germline V gene lookup returns CDR1 MNHEY and CDR2 SMNVEV (reference sequence). There are 15 residues in the CDR3. Trimming shortened V by 8 bases and J by 5 bases, and 21 bases separated the two germline ends. The DNA for the CDR3 is TGTGCCAGCCCCCCCGGGGAACCTGACGGAACTGAAGCTTTCTTT. It yields the protein CASPPGEPDGTEAFF.

This clonotype was seen only a few times. The CDR3 here is CASSGQGANSEKLFF. The CDR3, as DNA: TGTGCCAGCAGTGGACAGGGGGCGAACTCTGAAAAACTGTTTTTT. The gene calls are TRBV2 and TRBJ1-4; TRBD1 agrees at 10 bases. The length of the CDR3 is 15 residues. J lost 7 bases, V lost 4 bases, and 6 bases had no gene match. Germline V gives CDR1 SNHLY, CDR2 FYNNEI.

The sample holds many counts of this clonotype. This chain uses TRBV19 with TRBJ1-5; TRBD1 aligns across 8 bases. This CDR3 has 15 amino acids. CDR1 LNHDA and CDR2 SQIVND come from the germline V gene (reference sequence). Losses at the gene ends were 4 bases for V and 7 bases for J; bases not matched to a gene: 9. CDR3 nucleotide sequence: TGTGCCAGTAGTAATACAGGGGGTTGGAAGCAGCCCCAGCATTTT. Translation gives CASSNTGGWKQPQHF.

On this clonotype: A much larger clone sits a single nucleotide away, making a read error possible. The conserved closing phenylalanine or tryptophan is absent in this CDR3, likely reflecting a read error. CDR3 DNA: TGTGCCAGGGACTACTCTACTGAAGCTTTCCTT. This codes for CARDYSTEAFL. The V gene is TRBV2, the J gene TRBJ1-1, with D hard to call. CDR3 length equals 11 residues. CDR1 is SNHLY, CDR2 FYNNEI, per germline. V lost 9 bases and J lost 5, with 10 bases in between.